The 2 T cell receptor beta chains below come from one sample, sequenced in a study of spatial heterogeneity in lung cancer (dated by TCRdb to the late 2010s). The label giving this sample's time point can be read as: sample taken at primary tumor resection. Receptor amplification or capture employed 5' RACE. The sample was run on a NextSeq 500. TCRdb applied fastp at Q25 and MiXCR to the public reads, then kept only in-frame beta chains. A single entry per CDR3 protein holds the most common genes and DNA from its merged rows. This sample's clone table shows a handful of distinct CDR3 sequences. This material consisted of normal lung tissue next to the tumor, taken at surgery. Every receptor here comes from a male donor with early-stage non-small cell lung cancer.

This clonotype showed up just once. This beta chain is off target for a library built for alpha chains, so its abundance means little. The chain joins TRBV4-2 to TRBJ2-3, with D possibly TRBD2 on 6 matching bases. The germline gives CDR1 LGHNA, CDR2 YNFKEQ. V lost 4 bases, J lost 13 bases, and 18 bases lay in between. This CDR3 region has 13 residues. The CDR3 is CASSPRFTSIKYF. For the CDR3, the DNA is TGTGCCAGCAGCCCAAGATTTACTAGCATAAAGTATTTT.

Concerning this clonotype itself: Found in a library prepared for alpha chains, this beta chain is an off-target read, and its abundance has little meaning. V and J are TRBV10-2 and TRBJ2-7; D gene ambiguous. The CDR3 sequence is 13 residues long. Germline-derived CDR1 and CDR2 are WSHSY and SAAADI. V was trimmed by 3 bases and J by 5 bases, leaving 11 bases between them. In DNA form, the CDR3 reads TGCGCCAGCAGTGAAGGCAGGATGAACGAGCAGTACTTC. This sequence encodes CASSEGRMNEQYF.